A single sample gave rise to the 4 T cell receptor beta chains below, sequenced in a study of blood T cell repertoires in COVID-19. Data came from immunoSEQ multiplex PCR; TCRdb stores just in-frame clones and leaves some out. The table has 70,000 to 95,000 clones, over 80% seen once. The specimen was peripheral blood. These receptors came from a woman between 65 and 79 years old with active or convalescent COVID-19.

The chain employs TRBV4-1 and TRBJ2-5, with 9 bases that match TRBD2. The ends lost 3 bases at V and 3 bases at J; junction bases unmatched: 14. Germline CDR1 is MGHRA and CDR2 is YSYEKL. The CDR3 covers 18 residues. The CDR3 loop reads CASSQTFYSGGPKETQYF. As DNA, the CDR3 is TGCGCCAGCAGCCAGACCTTCTATAGCGGGGGCCCTAAAGAGACCCAGTACTTC.

The CDR3 is CASSGTRSGSYEQYF. For the CDR3, the DNA is TGTGCCAGCAGCGGGACTAGAAGTGGCTCCTACGAGCAGTACTTC. The gene calls are TRBV11-2 and TRBJ2-7; 8 bases agree with TRBD2. Germline CDR1 SGHAT, CDR2 FQNNGV. The CDR3 contains 15 residues. The V gene end was trimmed by 5 bases and the J gene end by 0 bases; junction bases not matched to a gene: 6.

There are a few counts of this clone. This chain joins TRBV19 and TRBJ1-2; D is unclear. The V gene's germline CDR1 is LNHDA and CDR2 SQIVND (reference sequence). This CDR3 is 14 amino acids long. The V and J ends lost 1 base and 2 bases respectively, with 8 bases between them. The CDR3 sequence: CASSIGVGNYGYTF. The CDR3 coding sequence is TGTGCCAGTAGTATAGGTGTCGGGAACTATGGCTACACCTTC.

V gene TRBV28 combines with J gene TRBJ1-5, with 7 nucleotides matching TRBD1. Germline V gene lookup returns CDR1 MDHEN and CDR2 SYDVKM. CDR3 length equals 15 residues. V was pared by 1 base and J by 4 bases, with 4 bases of the junction left unmatched. DNA of the CDR3: TGTGCCAGCAGTTTATTAGGACAGGATAATCAGCCCCAGCATTTT. Translated: CASSLLGQDNQPQHF.